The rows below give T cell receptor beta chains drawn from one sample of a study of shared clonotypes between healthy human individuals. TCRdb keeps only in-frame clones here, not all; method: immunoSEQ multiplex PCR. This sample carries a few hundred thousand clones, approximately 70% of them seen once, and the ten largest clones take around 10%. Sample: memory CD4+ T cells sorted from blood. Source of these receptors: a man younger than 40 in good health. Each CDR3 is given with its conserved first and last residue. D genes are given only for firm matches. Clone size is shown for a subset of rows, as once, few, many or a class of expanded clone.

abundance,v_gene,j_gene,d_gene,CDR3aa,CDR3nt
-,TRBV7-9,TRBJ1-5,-,CASSLEGYSNQPQHF,TGTGCCAGCAGCTTAGAGGGTTATAGCAATCAGCCCCAGCATTTT
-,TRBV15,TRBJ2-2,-,CATSRDREGGPGELFF,TGTGCCACCAGCAGAGATCGAGAAGGGGGACCCGGGGAGCTGTTTTTT
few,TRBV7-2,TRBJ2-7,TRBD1,CASSRTGGIGYEQYF,TGTGCCAGCAGCCGCACAGGGGGAATTGGCTACGAGCAGTACTTC
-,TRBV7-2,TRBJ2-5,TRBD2,CASSLGLAAYQETQYF,TGTGCCAGCAGCTTAGGACTAGCGGCCTACCAAGAGACCCAGTACTTC
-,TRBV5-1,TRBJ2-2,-,CASSNFGDTGELFF,TGCGCCAGCAGCAACTTTGGGGACACCGGGGAGCTGTTTTTT
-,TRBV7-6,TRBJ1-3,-,CASSLVQGTYPGNTIYF,TGTGCCAGCAGCTTAGTCCAGGGGACATACCCTGGAAACACCATATATTTT
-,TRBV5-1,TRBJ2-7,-,CASSSEGGVYYEQYF,TGCGCCAGCAGCTCGGAGGGGGGAGTGTACTACGAGCAGTACTTC
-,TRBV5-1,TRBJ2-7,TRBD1,CASSTTGGSYEQYF,TGCGCCAGCAGCACCACAGGGGGTTCCTACGAGCAGTACTTC
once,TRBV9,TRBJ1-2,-,CASSRRGNYGYTF,TGTGCCAGCAGCCGGCGGGGGAACTATGGCTACACCTTC
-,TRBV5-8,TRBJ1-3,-,CASRRRGRAANTIYF,TGTGCCAGCCGAAGGCGGGGGCGAGCAGCAAACACCATATATTTT
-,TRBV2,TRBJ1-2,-,CASSVLGGYTF,TGTGCCAGCAGTGTCTTGGGAGGCTACACCTTC
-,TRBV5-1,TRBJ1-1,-,CASSLTAGGTEAFF,TGCGCCAGCAGCTTGACGGCGGGCGGCACTGAAGCTTTCTTT
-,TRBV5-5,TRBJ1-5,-,CASSLAEMFQPQHF,TGTGCCAGCAGCTTGGCCGAAATGTTCCAGCCCCAGCATTTT
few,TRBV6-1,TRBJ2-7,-,CASSELKHPSYEQYF,TGTGCCAGCAGTGAATTGAAGCATCCCTCCTACGAGCAGTACTTC
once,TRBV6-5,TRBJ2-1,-,CASISSYNEQFF,TGTGCCAGCATTAGTAGCTACAATGAGCAGTTCTTC
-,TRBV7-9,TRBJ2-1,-,CASSPTRPTQQGSYNEQFF,TGTGCCAGCAGCCCCACTCGCCCGACTCAACAGGGCTCCTACAATGAGCAGTTCTTC
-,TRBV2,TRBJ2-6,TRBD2,CASSEARLAGISGANVLTF,TGTGCCAGCAGTGAAGCGAGACTAGCGGGAATCTCTGGGGCCAACGTCCTGACTTTC
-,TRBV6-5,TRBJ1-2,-,CASTAPNYGYTF,TGTGCCAGCACAGCTCCGAACTATGGCTACACCTTC
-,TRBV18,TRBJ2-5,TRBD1,CASSPPGQGQETQYF,TGTGCCAGCTCACCACCGGGACAGGGACAAGAGACCCAGTACTTC
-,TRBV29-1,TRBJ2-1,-,CSVTPGSAYNEQFF,TGCAGCGTTACCCCAGGGAGTGCGTACAATGAGCAGTTCTTC
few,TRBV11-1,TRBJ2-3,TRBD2,CASSPREAGGFTDTQYF,TGTGCCAGCAGCCCCCGAGAAGCGGGAGGCTTCACAGATACGCAGTATTTT
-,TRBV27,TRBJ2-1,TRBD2,CASRTSAYNEQFF,TGTGCCAGCAGGACTAGCGCCTACAATGAGCAGTTCTTC
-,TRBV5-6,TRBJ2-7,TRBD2,CASSLTSGTYEQYF,TGTGCCAGCAGCTTGACTAGCGGTACCTACGAGCAGTACTTC
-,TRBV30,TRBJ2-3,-,CAWSAERGDDTQYF,TGTGCCTGGAGTGCGGAGAGAGGGGACGATACGCAGTATTTT
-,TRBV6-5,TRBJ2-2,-,CASSLLGTGELFF,TGTGCCAGCAGTTTACTTGGGACCGGGGAGCTGTTTTTT
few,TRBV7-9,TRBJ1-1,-,CASSYSVGSGNTEAFF,TGTGCCAGCAGTTATTCAGTTGGCTCGGGTAACACTGAAGCTTTCTTT
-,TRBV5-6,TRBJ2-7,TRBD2,CASSLDAGVNYEQYF,TGTGCCAGCAGCTTGGACGCGGGAGTTAACTACGAGCAGTACTTC
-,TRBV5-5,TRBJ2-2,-,CASSLGGIVAGELFF,TGTGCCAGCAGCTTGGGCGGGATTGTTGCCGGGGAGCTGTTTTTT